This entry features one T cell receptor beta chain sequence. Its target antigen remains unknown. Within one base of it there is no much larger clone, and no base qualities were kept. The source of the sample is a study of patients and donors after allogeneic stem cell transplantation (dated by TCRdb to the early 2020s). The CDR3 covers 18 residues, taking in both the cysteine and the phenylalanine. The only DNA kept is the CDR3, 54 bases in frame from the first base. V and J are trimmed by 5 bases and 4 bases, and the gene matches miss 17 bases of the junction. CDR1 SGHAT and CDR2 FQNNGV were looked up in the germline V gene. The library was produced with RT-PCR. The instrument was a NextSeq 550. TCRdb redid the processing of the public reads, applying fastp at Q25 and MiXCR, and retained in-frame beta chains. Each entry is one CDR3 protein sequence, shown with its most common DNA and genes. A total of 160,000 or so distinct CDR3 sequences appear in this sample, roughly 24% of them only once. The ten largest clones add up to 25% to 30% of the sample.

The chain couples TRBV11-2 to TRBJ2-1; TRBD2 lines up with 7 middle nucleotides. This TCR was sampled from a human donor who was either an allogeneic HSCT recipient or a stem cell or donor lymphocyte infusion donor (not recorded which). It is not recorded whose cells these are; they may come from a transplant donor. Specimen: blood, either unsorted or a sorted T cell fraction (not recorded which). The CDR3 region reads CASSLAPYAGDKYNEQFF. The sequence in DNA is TGTGCCAGCAGCCTCGCTCCCTACGCGGGAGATAAATACAATGAGCAGTTCTTC.